This entry features one T cell receptor beta chain sequence. This sample was taken from a study of early T cells in non-severe SARS-CoV-2 infection. Individual cDNA molecules each received unique molecular identifiers attached to them. Via MiXCR, TCRdb re-called the 5' RACE reads, giving one row per CDR3 protein. The table shows about 90,000 distinct CDR3 sequences, with approximately 15% occurring only once. The V gene's germline CDR1 is SGDLS and CDR2 YYNGEE. V shed 0 bases and J shed 2 bases, with 12 bases lying between them. The CDR3 has 15 amino acids. The source is an adult who was a healthcare worker with PCR-confirmed SARS-CoV-2 infection or an uninfected control (not recorded which). The chain recombines TRBV9 with TRBJ2-7; D is perhaps TRBD1 or TRBD2 (6 bases each). The sequenced sample consisted of whole blood. This CDR3 reads CASSVDRGGTYEQYF. DNA for the CDR3: TGTGCCAGCAGCGTAGACCGAGGGGGGACCTACGAGCAGTACTTC.